This T cell receptor beta chain was recovered during a study of post-analysis software for immune sequencing data. About the study: Relapsing-remitting, secondary progressive and progressive-relapsing multiple sclerosis were all included among the disease courses. Overall study findings and caveats: A significant reduction in normalized Chao1 diversity was observed in multiple sclerosis patients versus controls. Batch-mates among the samples co-clustered strongly by F measure. Five TRBV segments, including TRBV5-6, TRBV5-1 and TRBV20-1, were more frequent in patients than controls.

Presence of unique molecular identifiers characterized the TCR beta cDNA libraries. T cells numbering about 0.95 to 10 million gave rise to 500,000 to 600,000 cDNA molecules. TCRdb reanalysed the PCR reads using MiXCR and keeps one entry per CDR3 protein. Among a few hundred thousand distinct CDR3 sequences listed, 30% to 40% were seen once. The ends were cut back, 6 bases at V and 4 bases at J, with 18 bases in the middle. This CDR3 is built from 16 residues. CDR1 MNHNS and CDR2 SASEGT come from the germline V gene. In the case of this clonotype: Its antigen is unknown.

The receptor comes from a girl aged 2 to 17 with multiple sclerosis. Sequenced input: blood. The V call is TRBV6-1, the J call TRBJ1-4, with D maybe TRBD1 (5 bases). The CDR3, as DNA: TGTGCCAGCAGAGAGAGAGGGGCAGGGAATAATGAAAAACTGTTTTTT. Protein product: CASRERGAGNNEKLFF.